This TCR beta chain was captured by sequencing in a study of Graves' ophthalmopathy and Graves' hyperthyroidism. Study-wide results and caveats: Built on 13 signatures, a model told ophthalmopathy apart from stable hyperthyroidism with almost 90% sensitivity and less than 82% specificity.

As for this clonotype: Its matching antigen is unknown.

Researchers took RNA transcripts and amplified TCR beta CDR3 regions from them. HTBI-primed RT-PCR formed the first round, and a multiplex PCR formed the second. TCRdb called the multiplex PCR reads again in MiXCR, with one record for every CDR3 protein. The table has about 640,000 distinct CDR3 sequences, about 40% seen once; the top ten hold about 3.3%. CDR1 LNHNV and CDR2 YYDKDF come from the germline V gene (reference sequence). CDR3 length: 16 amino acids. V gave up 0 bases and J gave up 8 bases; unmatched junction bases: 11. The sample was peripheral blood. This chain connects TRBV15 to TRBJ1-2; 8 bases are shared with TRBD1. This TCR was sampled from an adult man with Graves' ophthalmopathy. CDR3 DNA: TGTGCCACCAGCAGAGATGGGGGGTCGGGGGACAGGGGCTACACCTTC. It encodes CATSRDGGSGDRGYTF. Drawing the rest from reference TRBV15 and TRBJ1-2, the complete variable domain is DAMVIQNPRYQVTQFGKPVTLSCSQTLNHNVMYWYQQKSSQAPKLLFHYYDKDFNNEADTPDNFQSRRPNTSFCFLDIRSPGLGDTAMYLCATSRDGGSGDRGYTFGSGTRLTVV.